This TCR beta chain was sequenced for a study of T cell repertoires in cytomegalovirus infection. Broader study findings: Accumulated public TCR beta family frequency recognized individuals carrying CMV together with the relevant HLA.

In germline, CDR1 is DFQATT, CDR2 SNEGSKA (reference sequence). The CDR3 is made up of 18 amino acids. V was cut by 3 bases and J by 3 bases, with 21 bases left in between. TCRdb passed the reads through MiXCR, listing each CDR3 protein once. This table has around 99,000 distinct CDR3 sequences, around 28% appearing once. Remarks on this clonotype: The antigen is unknown.

Specimen: CD8+ T cells from cultured PBMCs, collected from culture after CMV antigen stimulation. This sequence was found in a human donor in good health (CMV status not recorded). Some clones in this sample may be carry-over from other donors' samples. This chain links TRBV20-1 with TRBJ2-6; tentatively, D is TRBD2 (7 bases). The CDR3 spells CSASGLEGGRYGANVLTF. The CDR3 DNA follows: TGCAGTGCTAGTGGCCTCGAGGGGGGGCGATATGGGGCCAACGTCCTGACTTTC.